Following are 32 T cell receptor beta chains from one sample sequenced in a study of Graves' ophthalmopathy and Graves' hyperthyroidism. For repertoire sequencing, the TCR beta CDR3 regions were amplified from RNA transcripts. The library came from an HTBI-primed first-round RT-PCR and a second-round multiplex PCR. TCRdb reanalysed the multiplex PCR reads using MiXCR and keeps one entry per CDR3 protein. The sample contains 650,000 to 900,000 distinct CDR3 sequences, 40% of which appear only once. The material sequenced was peripheral blood. These receptors were collected from an adult man with Graves' ophthalmopathy.

This chain uses TRBV2 with TRBJ2-7; maybe TRBD1 (6 bases). This CDR3 is 13 amino acids long. V dropped 1 base and J dropped 7 bases, with 11 bases sitting between them. Germline V gene data show CDR1 as SNHLY and CDR2 as FYNNEI. CDR3 sequence: CASSEEQGDEQYF. In DNA, the CDR3 is TGTGCCAGCAGTGAAGAACAGGGCGATGAGCAGTACTTC.

The chain has TRBV7-9 and TRBJ1-1; D is undetermined. The V and J ends lost 6 bases and 3 bases respectively, with 14 bases between them. The CDR3 is made up of 14 amino acids. Germline-derived CDR1 and CDR2 are SEHNR and FQNEAQ (reference sequence). The CDR3 here is CASSPQVRYTEAFF. In nucleotides, the CDR3 is TGTGCCAGCAGTCCTCAGGTGAGGTACACTGAAGCTTTCTTT.

The chain has TRBV2 and TRBJ2-5, with 10 bases lining up with TRBD2. The CDR3 contains 15 residues. From germline, CDR1 is SNHLY and CDR2 FYNNEI. V shed 5 bases, J shed 4 bases, and the junction held 7 bases outside the gene matches. The CDR3 nucleotides are TGTGCCAGCAGTTACAAGCGGGAGGGCCCAGAGACCCAGTACTTC. Protein product: CASSYKREGPETQYF.

This clonotype was recorded many times. The V and J genes are TRBV7-6 and TRBJ2-5; D is ambiguous. Germline loops: CDR1 SGHVS, CDR2 FNYEAQ. V was trimmed by 2 bases and J by 3 bases, leaving 4 bases between them. This CDR3 region has 12 residues. This CDR3 reads CASSLNEETQYF. The CDR3 DNA reads TGTGCCAGCAGCTTAAACGAAGAGACCCAGTACTTC.

This clonotype was found a few times. This chain uses TRBV12-3 or TRBV12-4 with TRBJ2-7, with 12 bases identical to TRBD2. V lost 7 bases and J lost 3; bases outside the gene matches: 7. The CDR3 spans 15 residues. In DNA form, the CDR3 reads TGTGCCAGCACCACTGCGACTAGCGGGGGCTACGAGCAGTACTTC. This sequence encodes CASTTATSGGYEQYF.

This clonotype came up many times. The chain recombines TRBV10-3 with TRBJ2-5, with D perhaps matching TRBD1 or TRBD2 (5 bases each). CDR1 and CDR2 (germline): ENHRY, SYGVKD. Trimming took 9 bases from V and 2 from J, leaving 19 bases between them. The CDR3 consists of 15 residues. Written as DNA, the CDR3 is TGTGCCATAAACCGGGACCCTTTGAGACAAGAGACCCAGTACTTC. This sequence encodes CAINRDPLRQETQYF.

This clonotype was counted at least ten times. The chain employs TRBV29-1 and TRBJ1-1; D is uncertain. The V gene lost 5 bases and the J gene lost 4 bases, with 8 bases spanning the gap. Germline CDR1 SQVTM, CDR2 ANQGSEA. The CDR3 is made up of 11 amino acids. CDR3 region: CSVSDVTEAFF. In DNA form, the CDR3 reads TGCAGCGTTTCTGACGTCACTGAAGCTTTCTTT.

Remarks on this clonotype: Just one base apart from a much larger clone, this may be a read error. The chain recombines TRBV7-9 with TRBJ1-6; D is uncertain. The V end lost 7 bases, the J end lost 9 bases, and 16 bases lay between the germline ends. The CDR3 runs to 14 residues. Germline V CDR1 and CDR2: SEHNR, FQNEAQ (reference sequence). CDR3 sequence: CASKREGFSSPLHF. CDR3 in DNA: TGTGCCAGCAAACGAGAGGGCTTCAGTTCACCCCTCCACTTT.

This clonotype came up a few times. The chain joins TRBV25-1 to TRBJ2-2, with D uncertain. This CDR3 spans 14 amino acids. The germline gives CDR1 MGHDK, CDR2 SYGVNS. V was clipped by 8 bases and J by 1 base, with 11 bases between them. CDR3 sequence reads: CASSPRLNTGELFF. DNA of the CDR3: TGTGCCAGCTCACCACGGTTGAACACCGGGGAGCTGTTTTTT.

This chain links TRBV29-1 with TRBJ2-7, with 10 bases matching TRBD1. Germline CDR1 is SQVTM and CDR2 is ANQGSEA. Trimming at V came to 7 bases and at J to 6 bases, leaving 12 bases not matched to a gene. This CDR3 is 14 amino acids long. The CDR3 DNA reads as TGCAGCGCTACCGGGACAGGGGCTTCAGGCGAGCAGTACTTC. Its protein is CSATGTGASGEQYF.

The chain couples TRBV19 to TRBJ2-5, with a tentative D call TRBD2 (6 bases). CDR3 length equals 16 residues. V was trimmed by 8 bases and J by 4 bases, leaving 23 bases between them. Looked up from germline, CDR1 is LNHDA and CDR2 is SQIVND (reference sequence). The CDR3 nucleotides are TGTGCCAGTCACACCTTTGACGGGAGCTCTCCAGAGACCCAGTACTTC. As protein: CASHTFDGSSPETQYF.

This clonotype appeared once. A much larger clone is a single base away; this may be a read error. The chain recombines TRBV15 with TRBJ2-5, with TRBD2 as a possible D gene (5 bases). The V end lost 1 base, the J end lost 3 bases, and 15 bases lay between the germline ends. The germline CDR1 and CDR2 sequences are LNHNV and YYDKDF (reference sequence). This CDR3 is built from 16 residues. The CDR3 coding sequence is TGTGCCACCAGCAGAGGGCGAGGGCCAGGTGAAGAGACCCAGTACTTC. The encoded protein is CATSRGRGPGEETQYF.

The gene calls are TRBV29-1 and TRBJ2-3; 7 bases fit TRBD1. Germline V gives CDR1 SQVTM, CDR2 ANQGSEA. CDR3 length: 12 residues. The trim removed 7 bases at V and 2 bases at J, leaving 3 bases unmatched. The CDR3 reads CSAGTVTDTQYF. The CDR3 region has the DNA TGCAGCGCTGGGACAGTCACAGATACGCAGTATTTT.

This chain joins TRBV12-3 or TRBV12-4 and TRBJ1-1; D gene uncertain. CDR3 length: 14 amino acids. V was trimmed by 4 bases and J by 4 bases, leaving 13 bases between them. CDR3 residues: CASSYPEISTEAFF. CDR3 DNA: TGTGCCAGCAGTTACCCCGAGATCAGCACTGAAGCTTTCTTT.

The V gene is TRBV20-1, the J gene TRBJ1-6; 7 bases match TRBD1. The trim removed 6 bases at V and 5 bases at J, leaving 13 bases unmatched. Germline V gene sequence: CDR1 DFQATT, CDR2 SNEGSKA (reference sequence). The CDR3 sequence is 16 residues long. CDR3 in amino acids: CSAKHRGDLNNSPLHF. The CDR3 nucleotides are TGCAGTGCCAAGCACAGGGGCGATCTAAATAATTCACCCCTCCACTTT.

This clonotype was counted many times. This chain joins TRBV7-6 and TRBJ2-7, with D possibly matching TRBD1 (6 bases). In germline, CDR1 is SGHVS, CDR2 FNYEAQ. The CDR3 spans 14 residues. Trimming cost V 5 bases and J 6 bases, with 17 bases left between them. As DNA, the CDR3 is TGTGCCAGCAGCCCCACCACAGGGCAGGGCGAGCAGTACTTC. Protein product: CASSPTTGQGEQYF.

The chain couples TRBV20-1 to TRBJ1-1; perhaps TRBD1 as D (5 bases). The CDR3 has 15 residues. V was clipped by 0 bases and J by 2 bases, with 13 bases between them. The germline V gene has CDR1 DFQATT and CDR2 SNEGSKA (reference sequence). The CDR3, as DNA: TGCAGTGCTAGAGATTTCGGGGCGCCTAACACTGAAGCTTTCTTT. Protein sequence: CSARDFGAPNTEAFF.

This clonotype was detected many times. The rearrangement links TRBV4-1 to TRBJ2-7; 12 bases line up with TRBD1. The length of the CDR3 is 15 residues. Germline loops: CDR1 MGHRA, CDR2 YSYEKL. V shed 2 bases, J shed 5 bases, and the junction held 4 bases outside the gene matches. CDR3 sequence: CASSQPGQGANEQYF. The CDR3 DNA sequence: TGCGCCAGCAGCCAACCGGGACAGGGGGCCAACGAGCAGTACTTC.

This clonotype appeared many times. J is TRBJ1-6 and V is TRBV15; D unresolved. The germline gives CDR1 LNHNV, CDR2 YYDKDF (reference sequence). This CDR3 contains 13 residues. V shed 5 bases and J shed 6 bases, with 8 bases lying between them. The CDR3 DNA reads as TGTGCCACCAGCGAACAAACTAATTCACCCCTCCACTTT. Translating gives CATSEQTNSPLHF.

This clonotype was counted a single time. V gene TRBV19 combines with J gene TRBJ2-5; 9 bases match TRBD2. Germline V CDR1 and CDR2: LNHDA, SQIVND (reference sequence). This CDR3 is built from 15 residues. Trimming took 7 bases from V and 3 from J; bases not matched to a gene: 9. The CDR3 DNA follows: TGTGCCAGTACTCTTGCGGGAGGGCCGGAAGAGACCCAGTACTTC. Its translation: CASTLAGGPEETQYF.

The rearrangement joins TRBV9 to TRBJ2-7; a possible D gene is TRBD1 (5 bases). Trimming cost V 4 bases and J 5 bases, with 13 bases left between them. The length of the CDR3 is 13 residues. Germline V gene data show CDR1 as SGDLS and CDR2 as YYNGEE. CDR3 nucleotides: TGTGCCAGCAGCCCAGGGTCAGAGGACGAGCAGTACTTC. Translation: CASSPGSEDEQYF.

J is TRBJ1-6 and V is TRBV25-1; D is unresolved. The germline V and J ends were trimmed by 4 bases and 2 bases, with 9 bases remaining between them. The CDR3 spans 15 residues. Germline values: CDR1 MGHDK, CDR2 SYGVNS. CDR3 amino acids: CASSGGRTYNSPLHF. The CDR3 bases are TGTGCCAGCAGTGGAGGTAGGACCTATAATTCACCCCTCCACTTT.

This clonotype has a count of ten or more. The chain combines TRBV7-2 with TRBJ1-5, with D unresolved. The CDR3 runs to 15 residues. V was trimmed by 1 base and J by 2 bases, leaving 9 bases between them. Germline CDR1 is SGHTA and CDR2 is FQGNSA. CDR3 sequence: CASSLDGGRNQPQHF. Written as DNA, the CDR3 is TGTGCCAGCAGCTTAGACGGCGGGCGCAATCAGCCCCAGCATTTT.

Comments on this clonotype: Without the conserved terminal phenylalanine or tryptophan, this CDR3 likely stems from a read error. This rearrangement joins TRBV14 to TRBJ1-1; D is unclear. Germline V lookup: CDR1 SGHDN, CDR2 FVKESK. V was cut by 1 base and J by 5 bases, with 14 bases left in between. The CDR3 spans 15 residues. Written as DNA, the CDR3 is TGTGCCAGCAGCCAAGCGGAGGCCTGGAGAACTGAAGCTTTCCTT. This codes for CASSQAEAWRTEAFL.

The chain carries TRBV20-1 and TRBJ2-7; either TRBD1 or TRBD2 may fit D (5 bases each). This CDR3 contains 14 residues. The germline CDR1 and CDR2 sequences are DFQATT and SNEGSKA (reference sequence). With 1 base removed from V and 2 bases from J, the gap between germline ends came to 12 bases. The CDR3 is CSARVSGTTYEQYF. CDR3 nucleotides: TGCAGTGCTAGAGTGTCCGGGACCACCTACGAGCAGTACTTC.

CDR3 protein: CASSSDRGTTEAFF. The DNA for the CDR3 is TGTGCCAGCAGCTCGGACAGGGGGACCACTGAAGCTTTCTTT. The chain recombines TRBV5-6 with TRBJ1-1; 10 bases align to TRBD1. This CDR3 contains 14 residues. The trim removed 3 bases at V and 4 bases at J, leaving 3 bases unmatched. CDR1 is SGHDT and CDR2 is YYEEEE in the germline V gene.

Concerning this clonotype itself: This may stem from a read error, because a much larger clone lies one nucleotide away. The rearrangement joins TRBV10-3 to TRBJ2-5; 7 bases align to TRBD1. Germline V lookup: CDR1 ENHRY, CDR2 SYGVKD. Germline trimming cut 11 bases from V and 4 bases from J; bases unmatched to any gene: 16. This CDR3 spans 15 amino acids. The DNA of the CDR3 is TGTGCCGGCAGTTTAGTACAGGGGCTCGCAGAGACCCAGTACTTC. Translating it yields CAGSLVQGLAETQYF.

This chain connects TRBV25-1 to TRBJ2-2, with D hard to call. This CDR3 is 12 amino acids long. Germline V gene sequence: CDR1 MGHDK, CDR2 SYGVNS. V shed 9 bases and J shed 1 base, with 6 bases lying between them. The CDR3 here is CASNLNTGELFF. The CDR3 DNA follows: TGTGCCAGTAACCTGAACACCGGGGAGCTGTTTTTT.

Remarks on this clonotype: Germline is not matched at one junction end, which may reflect a read error. This chain connects TRBV7-9 to TRBJ2-2, with D unclear. The length of the CDR3 is 14 residues. CDR1 and CDR2 (germline): SEHNR, FQNEAQ (reference sequence). The CDR3 DNA follows: TGTGCCAGCAGCTTAAATCTCTTCACCAGGGAGCTGTTTTTT. Protein: CASSLNLFTRELFF.

This clonotype was counted a few times. The chain employs TRBV25-1 and TRBJ2-2, with unresolved D. Germline loops: CDR1 MGHDK, CDR2 SYGVNS. The CDR3 runs to 18 residues. The V and J ends lost 9 bases and 4 bases respectively, with 27 bases between them. The chain's CDR3 is CASSIRWLPRPGTGELFF. The DNA for the CDR3 is TGTGCCAGTAGTATTCGTTGGCTCCCACGGCCCGGCACCGGGGAGCTGTTTTTT.

This chain connects TRBV7-3 to TRBJ2-7, with 9 bases identical to TRBD1. CDR1 is SGHTA, CDR2 FQGTGA, per germline. J lost 3 bases, V lost 8 bases, and 20 bases had no gene match. CDR3 length: 18 residues. The CDR3 DNA reads as TGTGCCAGCGGCCCCGCGGGACAGGGATCGATGGGGTTCTACGAGCAGTACTTC. This sequence encodes CASGPAGQGSMGFYEQYF.

The chain carries TRBV7-9 and TRBJ1-2; no clear D gene. Per the germline V gene, CDR1 is SEHNR and CDR2 is FQNEAQ (reference sequence). V was cut by 2 bases and J by 8 bases, with 15 bases left in between. CDR3 length: 14 amino acids. The CDR3 region has the DNA TGTGCCAGCAGCTTAACCGTGGACGGAGAGGGCTACACCTTC. Amino acids: CASSLTVDGEGYTF.